This T cell receptor (beta chain) was retrieved from a study of OX40 agonist ivuxolimab in advanced cancers. About the research overall: Recorded diagnoses for dose-escalation patients were hepatocellular carcinoma, melanoma, renal cell or head and neck cancer. People who had prior anti-PD-1, anti-PD-L1 or anti-CTLA-4 therapy could take part, and around 40% had some.

Trimming took 4 bases from V and 0 from J, leaving 4 bases between them. This CDR3 has 12 residues. CDR1 and CDR2 (germline): KGHSH, LQKENI. The repertoire was sequenced with immunoSEQ multiplex PCR; TCRdb's copy has only in-frame clones and lacks some. The data hold around 76,000 clones, with 84% observed a single time. A single count supports this clone. Sequencing was performed on CD4+ or CD8+ T cells sorted from blood, taken in a trial of the OX40 agonist ivuxolimab. The chain uses TRBV18 and TRBJ2-7; D is unclear. This TCR was recovered from an adult with an advanced solid tumor such as melanoma, head and neck, liver or kidney cancer. The CDR3 loop is CASSRDSYEQYF. In nucleotides, the CDR3 is TGTGCCAGCTCACGAGACTCCTACGAGCAGTACTTC.